Listed here are 5 T cell receptor beta chains from one sample, sequenced in a study of blood T cell repertoires in COVID-19. Repertoires were generated with immunoSEQ multiplex PCR, while TCRdb's copy carries only in-frame clones and drops some. Of about 340,000 clones in the sample, around four fifths were seen once. The sequencing input was peripheral blood. The receptors originated from a man younger than 40 with active or convalescent COVID-19.

The chain joins TRBV6-5 to TRBJ1-1; 10 nucleotides line up with TRBD1. There are 14 residues in the CDR3. V trimming: 8 bases; J trimming: 4 bases; junction bases outside the gene matches: 7. Per germline, CDR1 MNHEY and CDR2 SVGAGI. The CDR3 is CASRQGAWVTEAFF. CDR3 DNA: TGTGCCAGCCGACAGGGGGCTTGGGTCACTGAAGCTTTCTTT.

The chain uses TRBV5-3 and TRBJ2-2, with TRBD1 matching over 10 bases. TRBV5-3 is known as an ORF, though its function is uncertain. V lost 0 bases and J lost 4; bases outside the gene matches: 0. This CDR3 contains 15 residues. Here the CDR3 reads CARSLGTGGTGELFF. As DNA, the CDR3 is TGTGCCAGAAGCTTGGGGACAGGGGGCACCGGGGAGCTGTTTTTT.

The genes are TRBV9 and TRBJ2-4, with 8 bases matching TRBD1. V trimming: 3 bases; J trimming: 3 bases; junction bases outside the gene matches: 5. CDR1 and CDR2 from the germline V gene are SGDLS and YYNGEE. The CDR3 covers 15 residues. CDR3 in amino acids: CASSGQGRVKNIQYF. DNA of the CDR3: TGTGCCAGCAGCGGACAGGGGCGGGTCAAAAACATTCAGTACTTC. Full variable domain (rest looked up from reference TRBV9 and TRBJ2-4): DSGVTQTPKHLITATGQRVTLRCSPRSGDLSVYWYQQSLDQGLQFLIQYYNGEERAKGNILERFSAQQFPDLHSELNLSSLELGDSALYFCASSGQGRVKNIQYFGAGTRLSVL.

The chain uses TRBV27 and TRBJ2-1, with a tentative D call TRBD2 (6 bases). Trimming shortened V by 2 bases and J by 6 bases, and 14 bases separated the two germline ends. The CDR3 extends over 15 amino acids. Germline V gene lookup returns CDR1 MNHEY and CDR2 SMNVEV (reference sequence). CDR3 protein: CASSLSGGTGNEQFF. The CDR3 DNA follows: TGTGCCAGCAGTTTAAGCGGCGGGACGGGCAATGAGCAGTTCTTC.

The chain combines TRBV19 with TRBJ2-7, with TRBD2 matching over 12 bases. Trimming took 9 bases from V and 9 from J; bases not matched to a gene: 6. This CDR3 is built from 12 residues. Germline CDR1 is LNHDA and CDR2 is SQIVND (reference sequence). The CDR3 protein is CASRTSGDLQYF. The CDR3 DNA follows: TGTGCCAGCAGGACTAGCGGGGATCTGCAGTACTTC. The whole variable domain, filled in from reference TRBV19 and TRBJ2-7, reads DGGITQSPKYLFRKEGQNVTLSCEQNLNHDAMYWYRQDPGQGLRLIYYSQIVNDFQKGDIAEGYSVSREKKESFPLTVTSAQKNPTAFYLCASRTSGDLQYFGPGTRLTVT.